These 12 T cell receptor beta chains originate from one sample sequenced in a study of blood T cell repertoires in COVID-19. Assay: immunoSEQ multiplex PCR; the TCRdb copy retains only in-frame clones and omits some. The sample records fewer than 100,000 clones, around 90% being singletons. Sequencing input: peripheral blood. Source of these receptors: a woman older than 75 with acute or convalescent COVID-19.

The rearrangement joins TRBV5-3 to TRBJ1-3, with a tentative D call TRBD1 (6 bases). TRBV5-3 has ORF status, its function being uncertain. With 5 bases removed from V and 3 bases from J, the gap between germline ends came to 15 bases. CDR3 length equals 15 residues. CDR3 loop: CARRPDSYNGNTIYF. CDR3 sequence (DNA): TGTGCCAGAAGACCGGACAGTTATAATGGAAACACCATATATTTT.

The V call is TRBV5-6, the J call TRBJ1-2, with 9 bases aligning to TRBD1. The germline CDR1 and CDR2 sequences are SGHDT and YYEEEE. V trimming: 4 bases; J trimming: 5 bases; junction bases outside the gene matches: 9. The CDR3 sequence is 15 residues long. In DNA form, the CDR3 reads TGTGCCAGCAGCCCACCGGGACAGGGCTTTTATGGCTACACCTTC. It specifies CASSPPGQGFYGYTF.

The J gene is TRBJ1-3, the V gene TRBV5-1; D is possibly TRBD1 (5 bases). V lost 1 base and J lost 0, with 11 bases in between. Germline CDR1 is SGHRS and CDR2 is YFSETQ. CDR3 length: 16 amino acids. Here the CDR3 reads CASSLQGPFSGNTIYF. The CDR3, as DNA: TGCGCCAGCAGCTTGCAGGGCCCTTTCTCTGGAAACACCATATATTTT.

DNA for the CDR3: TGCGCCAGCAGCCAATGGACGGGGAGTAACACAGATACGCAGTATTTT. It is translated as CASSQWTGSNTDTQYF. The chain combines TRBV4-1 with TRBJ2-3, with D maybe TRBD2 (5 bases). The CDR3 length is 16 residues. Trimming stripped 2 bases from V and 2 bases from J, with 14 bases between. CDR1 and CDR2 (germline): MGHRA, YSYEKL.

The chain recombines TRBV29-1 with TRBJ1-1; 9 bases line up with TRBD1. The CDR3 sequence is 12 residues long. Germline V CDR1 and CDR2: SQVTM, ANQGSEA. Trimming removed 4 bases from V and 6 bases from J; junction bases left unmatched: 3. In DNA, the CDR3 is TGCAGCGTTGGGGACAGGGTCTCTGAAGCTTTCTTT. Translated, it gives CSVGDRVSEAFF.

V gene TRBV18 combines with J gene TRBJ2-1; 8 bases are shared with TRBD1. Germline CDR1 is KGHSH and CDR2 is LQKENI. Trimming cost V 3 bases and J 5 bases; bases outside gene matches: 6. This CDR3 has 15 residues. CDR3 loop: CASSPGQGRNNEQFF. In DNA, the CDR3 is TGTGCCAGCTCACCTGGACAGGGTAGGAACAATGAGCAGTTCTTC. The complete variable domain, with remaining parts taken from reference TRBV18 and TRBJ2-1, reads NAGVMQNPRHLVRRRGQEARLRCSPMKGHSHVYWYRQLPEEGLKFMVYLQKENIIDESGMPKERFSAEFPKEGPSILRIQQVVRGDSAAYFCASSPGQGRNNEQFFGPGTRLTVL.

V is TRBV3-1 (or the pseudogene TRBV3-2) and J is TRBJ1-2, with 9 bases aligning to TRBD1. CDR3 length equals 16 residues. V trimming: 3 bases; J trimming: 6 bases; junction bases outside the gene matches: 11. Germline assignment: CDR1 LGHDT and CDR2 YNNKEL (reference sequence). The CDR3 coding sequence is TGTGCCAGCAGCCAGGAATTGACAGGGGGGGATAATGGCTACACCTTC. It translates to CASSQELTGGDNGYTF.

This chain uses TRBV19 with TRBJ2-7; D perhaps matches TRBD1 (6 bases). Germline V lookup: CDR1 LNHDA, CDR2 SQIVND (reference sequence). This CDR3 comprises 15 residues. Trimming shortened V by 7 bases and J by 0 bases, and 16 bases separated the two germline ends. The DNA of the CDR3 is TGTGCCAGTACCAGGGGCGACTCAAGCTCCTACGAGCAGTACTTC. Amino acids: CASTRGDSSSYEQYF.

V is TRBV24-1 and J is TRBJ1-1, with TRBD1 identical over 8 bases. The CDR3 is made up of 12 amino acids. Germline V lookup: CDR1 KGHDR, CDR2 SFDVKD. With V trimmed by 4 bases and J by 8 bases, 2 bases remained unmatched. In nucleotides, the CDR3 is TGTGCCACCAGTGACCAGGGGGCGGAAGCTTTCTTT. This gives the protein CATSDQGAEAFF.

V usage is TRBV19 and J usage is TRBJ1-2, with D uncertain. Between the trimmed V and J ends, which lost 6 bases and 5 bases, there was a span of 10 bases. Germline V gene data show CDR1 as LNHDA and CDR2 as SQIVND (reference sequence). The CDR3 is made up of 12 amino acids. The DNA for the CDR3 is TGTGCCAGTAGGCGCCGAGAGTATGGCTACACCTTC. Encoded protein: CASRRREYGYTF.

The rearrangement uses TRBV19 and TRBJ2-1, with 8 bases fitting TRBD1. The length of the CDR3 is 14 residues. After removal of 9 bases from V and 2 bases from J, the junction contained 6 bases not matched to a gene. Germline values: CDR1 LNHDA, CDR2 SQIVND (reference sequence). This CDR3 reads CASKGTGTYNEQFF. The CDR3 bases are TGTGCCAGCAAAGGGACAGGAACCTACAATGAGCAGTTCTTC.

This sequence joins TRBV7-9 and TRBJ1-4; the match to TRBD1 covers 8 bases. The V and J ends lost 4 bases and 7 bases, in that order; junction bases with no gene match: 5. CDR1 is SEHNR, CDR2 FQNEAQ, per germline (reference sequence). The CDR3 is 14 residues long. This chain's CDR3 is CASSSGQGSEKLFF. For the CDR3, the DNA is TGTGCCAGCAGCTCCGGACAGGGAAGTGAAAAACTGTTTTTT.